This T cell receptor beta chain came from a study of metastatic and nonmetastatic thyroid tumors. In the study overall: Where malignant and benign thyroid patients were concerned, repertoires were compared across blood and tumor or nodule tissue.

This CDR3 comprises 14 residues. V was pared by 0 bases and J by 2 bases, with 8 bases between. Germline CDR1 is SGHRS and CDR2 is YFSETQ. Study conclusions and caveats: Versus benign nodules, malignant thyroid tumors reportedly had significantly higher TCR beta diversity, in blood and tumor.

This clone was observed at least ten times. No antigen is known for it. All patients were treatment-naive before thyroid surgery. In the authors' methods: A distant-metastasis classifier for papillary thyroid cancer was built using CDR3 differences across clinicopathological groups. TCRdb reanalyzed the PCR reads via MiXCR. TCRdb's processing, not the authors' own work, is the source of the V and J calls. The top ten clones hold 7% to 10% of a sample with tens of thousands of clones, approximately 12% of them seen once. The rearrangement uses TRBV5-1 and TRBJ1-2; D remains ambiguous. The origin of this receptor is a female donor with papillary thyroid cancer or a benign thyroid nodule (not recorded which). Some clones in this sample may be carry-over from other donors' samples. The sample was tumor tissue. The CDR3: CASSLEGQNYGYTF. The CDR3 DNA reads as TGCGCCAGCAGCTTGGAGGGCCAGAACTATGGCTACACCTTC. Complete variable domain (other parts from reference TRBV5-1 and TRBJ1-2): KAGVTQTPRYLIKTRGQQVTLSCSPISGHRSVSWYQQTPGQGLQFLFEYFSETQRNKGNFPGRFSGRQFSNSRSEMNVSTLELGDSALYLCASSLEGQNYGYTFGSGTRLTVV.